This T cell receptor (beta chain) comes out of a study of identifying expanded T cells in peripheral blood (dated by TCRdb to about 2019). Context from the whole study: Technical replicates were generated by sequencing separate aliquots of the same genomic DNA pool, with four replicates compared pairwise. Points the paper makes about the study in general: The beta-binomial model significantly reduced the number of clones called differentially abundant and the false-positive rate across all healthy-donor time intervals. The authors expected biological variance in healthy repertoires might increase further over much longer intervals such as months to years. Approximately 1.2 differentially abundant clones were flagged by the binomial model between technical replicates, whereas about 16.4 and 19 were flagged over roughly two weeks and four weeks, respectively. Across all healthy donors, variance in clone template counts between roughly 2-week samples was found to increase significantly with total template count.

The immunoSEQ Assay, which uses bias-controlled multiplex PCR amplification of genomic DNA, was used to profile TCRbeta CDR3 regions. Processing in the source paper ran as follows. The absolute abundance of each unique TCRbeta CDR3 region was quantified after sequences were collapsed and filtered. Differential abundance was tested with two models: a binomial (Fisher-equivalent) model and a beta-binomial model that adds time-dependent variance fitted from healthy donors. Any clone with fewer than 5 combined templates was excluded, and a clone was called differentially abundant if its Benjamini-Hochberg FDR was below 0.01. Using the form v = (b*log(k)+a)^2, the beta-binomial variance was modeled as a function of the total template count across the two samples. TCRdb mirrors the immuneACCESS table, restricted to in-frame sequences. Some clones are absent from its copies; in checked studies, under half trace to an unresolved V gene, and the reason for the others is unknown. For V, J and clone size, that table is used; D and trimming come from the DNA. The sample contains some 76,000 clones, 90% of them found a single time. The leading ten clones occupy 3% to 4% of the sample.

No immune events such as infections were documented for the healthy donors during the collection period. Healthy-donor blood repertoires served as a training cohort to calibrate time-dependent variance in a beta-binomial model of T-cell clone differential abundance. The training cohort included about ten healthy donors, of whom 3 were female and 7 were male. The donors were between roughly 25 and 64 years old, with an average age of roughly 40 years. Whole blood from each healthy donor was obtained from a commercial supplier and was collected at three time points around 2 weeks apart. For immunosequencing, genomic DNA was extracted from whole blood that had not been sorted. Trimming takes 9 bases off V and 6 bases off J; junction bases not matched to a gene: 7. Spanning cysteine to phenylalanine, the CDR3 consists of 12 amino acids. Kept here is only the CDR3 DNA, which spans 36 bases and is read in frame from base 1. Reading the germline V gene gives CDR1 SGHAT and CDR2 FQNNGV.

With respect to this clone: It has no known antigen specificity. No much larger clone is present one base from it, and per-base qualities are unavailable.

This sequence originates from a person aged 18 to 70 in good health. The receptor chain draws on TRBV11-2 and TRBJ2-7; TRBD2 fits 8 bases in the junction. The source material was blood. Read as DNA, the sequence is TGTGCCAGTACACGGGGGGGCGGCGAGCAGTACTTC. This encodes CASTRGGGEQYF.